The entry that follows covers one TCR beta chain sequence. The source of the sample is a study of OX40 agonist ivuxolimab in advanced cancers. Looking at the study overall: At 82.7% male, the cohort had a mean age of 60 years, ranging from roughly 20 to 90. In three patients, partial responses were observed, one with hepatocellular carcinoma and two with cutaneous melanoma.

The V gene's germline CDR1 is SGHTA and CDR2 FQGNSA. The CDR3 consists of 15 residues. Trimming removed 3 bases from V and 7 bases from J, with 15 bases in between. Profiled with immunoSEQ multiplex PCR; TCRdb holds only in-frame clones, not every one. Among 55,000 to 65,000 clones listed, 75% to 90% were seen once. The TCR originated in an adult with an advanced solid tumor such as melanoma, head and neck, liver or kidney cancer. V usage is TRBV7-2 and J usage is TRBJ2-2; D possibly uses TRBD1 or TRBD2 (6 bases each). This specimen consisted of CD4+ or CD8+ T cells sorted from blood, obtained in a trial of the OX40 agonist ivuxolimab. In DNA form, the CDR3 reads TGTGCCAGCAGCTTCTATGGGGGGCAGGGCGGGGAGCTGTTTTTT. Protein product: CASSFYGGQGGELFF.